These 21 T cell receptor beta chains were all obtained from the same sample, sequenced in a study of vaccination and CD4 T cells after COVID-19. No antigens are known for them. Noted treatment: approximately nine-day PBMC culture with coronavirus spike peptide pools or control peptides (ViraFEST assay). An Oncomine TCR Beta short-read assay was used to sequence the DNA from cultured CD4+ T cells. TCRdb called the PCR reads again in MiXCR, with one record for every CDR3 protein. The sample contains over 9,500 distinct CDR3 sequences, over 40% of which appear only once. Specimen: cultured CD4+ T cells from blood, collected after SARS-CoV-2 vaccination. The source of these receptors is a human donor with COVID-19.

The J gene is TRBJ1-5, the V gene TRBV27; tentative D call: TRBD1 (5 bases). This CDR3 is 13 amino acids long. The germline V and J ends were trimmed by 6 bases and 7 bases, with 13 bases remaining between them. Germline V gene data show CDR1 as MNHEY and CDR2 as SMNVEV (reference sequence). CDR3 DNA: TGTGCCAGCAGGCAAAAAGGGGCACAGCCCCAGCATTTT. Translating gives CASRQKGAQPQHF.

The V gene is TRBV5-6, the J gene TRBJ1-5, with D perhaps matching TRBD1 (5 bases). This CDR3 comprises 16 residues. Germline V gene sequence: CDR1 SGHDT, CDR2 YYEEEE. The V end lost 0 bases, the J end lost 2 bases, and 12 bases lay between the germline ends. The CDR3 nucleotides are TGTGCCAGCAGCTTGGAGGCGGGACGCCGCAATCAGCCCCAGCATTTT. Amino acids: CASSLEAGRRNQPQHF.

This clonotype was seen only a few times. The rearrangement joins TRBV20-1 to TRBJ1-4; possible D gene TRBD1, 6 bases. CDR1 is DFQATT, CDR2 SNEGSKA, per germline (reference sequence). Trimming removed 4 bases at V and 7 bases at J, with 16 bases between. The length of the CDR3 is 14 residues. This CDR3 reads CSAKTQGILEKLFF. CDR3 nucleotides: TGCAGTGCTAAGACCCAGGGGATCCTTGAAAAACTGTTTTTT.

Here the CDR3 DNA reads TGTGCCAGCAAATACCTCGGGACTGACTCCTACGAGCAGTACTTC. This translates into CASKYLGTDSYEQYF. This chain links TRBV6-1 with TRBJ2-7; tentative D call: TRBD2 (6 bases). Germline assignment: CDR1 MNHNS and CDR2 SASEGT. The CDR3 consists of 15 residues. V was clipped by 7 bases and J by 0 bases, with 16 bases between them.

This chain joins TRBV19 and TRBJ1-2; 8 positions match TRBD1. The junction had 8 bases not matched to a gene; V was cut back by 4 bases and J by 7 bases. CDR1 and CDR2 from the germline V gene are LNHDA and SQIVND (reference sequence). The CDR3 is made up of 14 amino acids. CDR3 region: CASSTSDREVGYTF. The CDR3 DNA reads TGTGCCAGTAGTACATCGGACAGGGAGGTTGGCTACACCTTC. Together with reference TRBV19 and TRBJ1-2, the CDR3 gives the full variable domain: DGGITQSPKYLFRKEGQNVTLSCEQNLNHDAMYWYRQDPGQGLRLIYYSQIVNDFQKGDIAEGYSVSREKKESFPLTVTSAQKNPTAFYLCASSTSDREVGYTFGSGTRLTVV.

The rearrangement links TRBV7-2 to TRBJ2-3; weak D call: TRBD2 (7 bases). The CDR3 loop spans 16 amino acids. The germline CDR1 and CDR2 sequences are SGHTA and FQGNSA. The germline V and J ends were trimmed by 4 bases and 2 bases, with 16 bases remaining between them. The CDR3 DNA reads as TGTGCCAGCAGCTCCGGGAGGCGGGGACACACAGATACGCAGTATTTT. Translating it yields CASSSGRRGHTDTQYF.

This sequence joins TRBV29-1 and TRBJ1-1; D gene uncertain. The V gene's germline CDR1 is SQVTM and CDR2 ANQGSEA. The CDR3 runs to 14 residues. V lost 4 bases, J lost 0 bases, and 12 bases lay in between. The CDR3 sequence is CSVVQDYLNTEAFF. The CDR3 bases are TGCAGCGTTGTCCAGGACTACCTGAACACTGAAGCTTTCTTT.

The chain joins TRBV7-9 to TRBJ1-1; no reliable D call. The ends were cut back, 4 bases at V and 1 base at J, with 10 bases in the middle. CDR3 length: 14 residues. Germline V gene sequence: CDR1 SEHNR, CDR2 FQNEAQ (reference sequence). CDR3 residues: CASSSRGRNTEAFF. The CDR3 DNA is TGTGCCAGCAGCTCGCGAGGGAGGAACACTGAAGCTTTCTTT.

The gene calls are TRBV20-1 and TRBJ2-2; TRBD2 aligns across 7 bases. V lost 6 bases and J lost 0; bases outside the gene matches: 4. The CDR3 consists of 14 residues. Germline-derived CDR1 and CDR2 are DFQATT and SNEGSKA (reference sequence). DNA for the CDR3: TGCAGTGCCCCCCTAGCGGCGAACACCGGGGAGCTGTTTTTT. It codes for CSAPLAANTGELFF.

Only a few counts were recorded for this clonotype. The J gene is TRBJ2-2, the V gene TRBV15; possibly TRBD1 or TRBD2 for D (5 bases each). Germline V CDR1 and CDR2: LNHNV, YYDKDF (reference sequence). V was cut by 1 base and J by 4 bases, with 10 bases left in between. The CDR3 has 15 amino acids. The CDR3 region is CATSRGGTRTGELFF. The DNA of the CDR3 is TGTGCCACCAGCAGAGGGGGGACCCGCACCGGGGAGCTGTTTTTT.

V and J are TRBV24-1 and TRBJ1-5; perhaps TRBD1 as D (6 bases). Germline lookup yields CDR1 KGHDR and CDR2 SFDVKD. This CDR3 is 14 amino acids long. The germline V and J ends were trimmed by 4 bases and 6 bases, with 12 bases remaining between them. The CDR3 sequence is CATSESGAGQPQHF. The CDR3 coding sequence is TGTGCCACCAGTGAGTCAGGGGCTGGTCAGCCCCAGCATTTT.

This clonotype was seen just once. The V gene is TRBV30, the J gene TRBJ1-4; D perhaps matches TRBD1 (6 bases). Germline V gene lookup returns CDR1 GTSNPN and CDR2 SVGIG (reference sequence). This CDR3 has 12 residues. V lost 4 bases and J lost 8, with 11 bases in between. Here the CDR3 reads CAWTGAEEKLFF. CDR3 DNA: TGTGCCTGGACAGGGGCGGAGGAAAAACTGTTTTTT.

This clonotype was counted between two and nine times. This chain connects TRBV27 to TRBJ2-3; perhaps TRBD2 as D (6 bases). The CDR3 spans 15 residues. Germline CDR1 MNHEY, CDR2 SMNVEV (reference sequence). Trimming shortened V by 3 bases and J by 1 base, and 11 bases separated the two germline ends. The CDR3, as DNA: TGTGCCAGCAGTTTGGGGGGAACCCGCACAGATACGCAGTATTTT. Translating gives CASSLGGTRTDTQYF.

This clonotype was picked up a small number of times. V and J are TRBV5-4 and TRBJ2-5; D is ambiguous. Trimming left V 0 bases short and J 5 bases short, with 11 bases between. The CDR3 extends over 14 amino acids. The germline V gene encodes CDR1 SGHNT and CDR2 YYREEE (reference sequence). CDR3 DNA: TGTGCCAGCAGCTTGGATGGGGTAGGGGAGACCCAGTACTTC. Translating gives CASSLDGVGETQYF.

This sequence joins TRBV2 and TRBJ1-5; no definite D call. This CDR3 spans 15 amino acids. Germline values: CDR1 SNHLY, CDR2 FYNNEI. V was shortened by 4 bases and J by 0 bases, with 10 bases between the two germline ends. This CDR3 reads CASSGSGTSNQPQHF. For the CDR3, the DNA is TGTGCCAGCAGTGGCTCGGGAACTAGCAATCAGCCCCAGCATTTT.

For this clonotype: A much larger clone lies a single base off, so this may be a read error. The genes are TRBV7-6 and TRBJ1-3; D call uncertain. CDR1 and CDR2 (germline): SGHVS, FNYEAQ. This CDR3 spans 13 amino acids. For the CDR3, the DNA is TGTACCAGCAGCTATAACGCTGGAAACACCATATATTTT. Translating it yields CTSSYNAGNTIYF.

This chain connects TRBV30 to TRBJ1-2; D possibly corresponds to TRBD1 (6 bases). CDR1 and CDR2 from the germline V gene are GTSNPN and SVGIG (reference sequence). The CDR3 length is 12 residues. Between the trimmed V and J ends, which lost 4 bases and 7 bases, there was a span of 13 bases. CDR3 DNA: TGTGCCTGGACCCACAGGGATTTTGGCTACACCTTC. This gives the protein CAWTHRDFGYTF.

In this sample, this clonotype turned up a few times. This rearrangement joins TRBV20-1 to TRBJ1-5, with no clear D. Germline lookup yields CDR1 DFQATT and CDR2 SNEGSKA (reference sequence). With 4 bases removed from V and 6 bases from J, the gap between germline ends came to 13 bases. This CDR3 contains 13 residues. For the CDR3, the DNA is TGCAGTGCTACGATCGATCAAATTCAGCCCCAGCATTTT. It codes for CSATIDQIQPQHF.

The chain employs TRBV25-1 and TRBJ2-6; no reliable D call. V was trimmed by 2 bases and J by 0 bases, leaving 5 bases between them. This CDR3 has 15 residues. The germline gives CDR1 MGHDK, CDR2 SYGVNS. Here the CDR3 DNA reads TGTGCCAGCAGTGAAGTGCGCTCTGGGGCCAACGTCCTGACTTTC. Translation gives CASSEVRSGANVLTF.

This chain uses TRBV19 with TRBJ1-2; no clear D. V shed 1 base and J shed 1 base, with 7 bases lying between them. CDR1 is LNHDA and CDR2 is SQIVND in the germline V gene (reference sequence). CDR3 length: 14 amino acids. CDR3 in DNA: TGTGCCAGTAGTATAGGGACGGTTAACTATGGCTACACCTTC. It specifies CASSIGTVNYGYTF.

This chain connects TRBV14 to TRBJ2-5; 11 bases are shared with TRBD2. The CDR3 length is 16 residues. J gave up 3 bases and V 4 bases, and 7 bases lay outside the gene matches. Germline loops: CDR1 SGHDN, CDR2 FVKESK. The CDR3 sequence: CASSRATSGAKETQYF. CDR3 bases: TGTGCCAGCAGCCGGGCGACTAGCGGGGCAAAAGAGACCCAGTACTTC.